One and the same sample provided the 14 T cell receptor beta chains below, sequenced in a study of T cells in Graves' hyperthyroidism and ophthalmopathy. Researchers took RNA transcripts and amplified the TCR beta CDR3 regions from them. TCR CDR3 regions were first amplified by RT-PCR with HTBI primers. TCRdb re-called the multiplex PCR reads through MiXCR, storing one row per CDR3 protein. Here the sample spans fewer than 750,000 distinct CDR3 sequences, more than 45% being singletons. The sample comprised peripheral blood or thyroid tissue (not recorded which). The receptors here all came from a woman aged 18 to 35 with Graves' hyperthyroidism.

This clonotype was observed a single time. The chain has TRBV7-9 and TRBJ1-5; a weak D match, TRBD1 (6 bases). Germline CDR1 and CDR2: SEHNR and FQNEAQ (reference sequence). The CDR3 is 15 residues long. The V end was cut by 5 bases, the J end by 6 bases, with 17 bases between. Here the CDR3 DNA reads TGTGCCAGCAGCCTAGGACTGGGGGACATTCAGCCCCAGCATTTT. This codes for CASSLGLGDIQPQHF.

As for this clonotype: A much larger clonotype is one base distant, so this may be a read error. The gene calls are TRBV10-3 and TRBJ2-2; maybe TRBD2 (6 bases). Germline loops: CDR1 ENHRY, CDR2 SYGVKD. This CDR3 is 14 amino acids long. V was cut by 3 bases and J by 7 bases, with 12 bases left in between. CDR3 sequence (DNA): TGTGCCATCAGTGAAGCGGGTGGTCTCGGGGAGCTGTTTTTT. Encoded protein: CAISEAGGLGELFF.

The chain recombines TRBV25-1 with TRBJ2-7; 8 nucleotides match TRBD2. The CDR3 runs to 14 residues. After removal of 8 bases from V and 3 bases from J, the junction contained 9 bases not matched to a gene. CDR1 and CDR2 (germline): MGHDK, SYGVNS. The CDR3 coding sequence is TGTGCCAGCCAAAATGGACTAGCCGACTACGAGCAGTACTTC. Its protein product is CASQNGLADYEQYF.

This clonotype was picked up many times. The chain recombines TRBV15 with TRBJ1-6; D might be TRBD1 (6 bases). The length of the CDR3 is 15 residues. V was pared by 0 bases and J by 10 bases, with 13 bases between. In germline, CDR1 is LNHNV, CDR2 YYDKDF (reference sequence). The CDR3 bases are TGTGCCACCAGCAGAGATCGGGACAAGGTCTCACCCCTCCACTTT. Translating it yields CATSRDRDKVSPLHF.

This clonotype appeared many times. The CDR3 nucleotides are TGTGCCAGCAGCCCCGCGTCTAGGGGTTTCGAGCAGTACTTC. Translated, it gives CASSPASRGFEQYF. The chain combines TRBV7-6 with TRBJ2-7; maybe TRBD1 (5 bases). CDR1 and CDR2 (germline): SGHVS, FNYEAQ. The CDR3 is 14 residues long. Trimming pared 5 bases from V and 6 bases from J, leaving 17 bases between. Together with reference TRBV7-6 and TRBJ2-7, the CDR3 gives the full variable domain: GAGVSQSPRYKVTKRGQDVALRCDPISGHVSLYWYRQALGQGPEFLTYFNYEAQQDKSGLPNDRFSAERPEGSISTLTIQRTEQRDSAMYRCASSPASRGFEQYFGPGTRLTVT.

In this sample, this clonotype turned up a few times. The chain is built from TRBV2 and TRBJ1-3; the D gene is possibly TRBD1 (5 bases). The CDR3 totals 16 residues. CDR1 and CDR2 (germline): SNHLY, FYNNEI. V was trimmed by 4 bases and J by 2 bases, leaving 15 bases between them. CDR3 coding DNA: TGTGCCAGCAGTGGACGGGACGGGAAGGCTGGAAACACCATATATTTT. It specifies CASSGRDGKAGNTIYF.

The V and J genes are TRBV29-1 and TRBJ2-5; the D gene is possibly TRBD1 (6 bases). Trimming stripped 8 bases from V and 5 bases from J, with 15 bases between. The germline gives CDR1 SQVTM, CDR2 ANQGSEA. The CDR3 length is 12 residues. This chain's CDR3 is CSPRGGEETQYF. The CDR3 nucleotides are TGCAGCCCCAGAGGGGGAGAGGAGACCCAGTACTTC.

This rearrangement joins TRBV20-1 to TRBJ2-7; no definite D call. The CDR3 runs to 9 residues. Trimming stripped 2 bases from V and 4 bases from J, with 0 bases between. The germline gives CDR1 DFQATT, CDR2 SNEGSKA (reference sequence). The CDR3 bases are TGCAGTGCTAGATACGAGCAGTACTTC. It is translated as CSARYEQYF.

This clonotype appeared many times. CDR3 in amino acids: CASSYPLGRTLNTEAFF. DNA for the CDR3: TGTGCCAGCAGTTACCCCCTCGGCAGAACCTTGAACACTGAAGCTTTCTTT. The chain is built from TRBV6-2 or TRBV6-3 and TRBJ1-1; D gene ambiguous. This CDR3 contains 17 residues. Germline V lookup: CDR1 MNHEY, CDR2 SVGEGT. Deletions cut 2 bases from V and 0 bases from J, with 16 bases between.

The CDR3 reads CSVEGGTIYGANVLTF. CDR3 DNA sequence: TGCAGCGTTGAAGGGGGGACTATCTATGGGGCCAACGTCCTGACTTTC. V and J are TRBV29-1 and TRBJ2-6; 7 bases are shared with TRBD2. V shed 1 base, J shed 3 bases, and the junction held 6 bases outside the gene matches. This CDR3 is 16 amino acids long. CDR1 SQVTM and CDR2 ANQGSEA come from the germline V gene.

This clonotype has at least ten counts. The CDR3 bases are TGTGCCAGCAGCTTAGAAACAGGGGTGCCCGGGGAGCTGTTTTTT. This gives the protein CASSLETGVPGELFF. The rearrangement links TRBV7-7 to TRBJ2-2, with TRBD1 matching over 7 bases. Germline CDR1 is SSHAT and CDR2 is FNYEAQ (reference sequence). This CDR3 spans 15 amino acids. The V segment lost 1 base and the J segment 6 bases; nucleotides outside the gene matches: 5.

The chain joins TRBV7-2 to TRBJ2-7, with TRBD2 as a possible D gene (5 bases). Trimming pared 4 bases from V and 5 bases from J, leaving 18 bases between. The CDR3 spans 15 residues. Germline CDR1 SGHTA, CDR2 FQGNSA. The DNA for the CDR3 is TGTGCCAGCAGCTATAGCGCATCCCAAGTCCACGAGCAGTACTTC. Its translation is CASSYSASQVHEQYF.

A single count supports this clonotype. This chain links TRBV7-8 with TRBJ2-7, with a possible D match to TRBD2 (6 bases). The CDR3 is made up of 14 amino acids. Germline CDR1 SGHVS, CDR2 FQNEAQ. Trimming left V 4 bases short and J 7 bases short, with 17 bases between. The CDR3 nucleotides are TGTGCCAGCAGCTCGACTAGTCGTGTGGATGAGCAGTACTTC. It yields the protein CASSSTSRVDEQYF.

About this clonotype itself: Being one base from a much bigger clone, this may be a read error. The rearrangement uses TRBV5-1 and TRBJ1-6, with 8 positions matching TRBD1. This CDR3 has 16 amino acids. Germline V gene data show CDR1 as SGHRS and CDR2 as YFSETQ. With 0 bases clipped from V and 7 bases from J, the junction kept 6 bases outside the gene matches. CDR3 sequence: CASSLDRAGGNSPLHF. CDR3 sequence (DNA): TGCGCCAGCAGCTTGGATAGGGCAGGGGGCAATTCACCCCTCCACTTT.